These 3 T cell receptor beta chains were all obtained from the same sample, sequenced in a study of cytomegalovirus exposure and HLA in healthy donors. 13 Jbeta primers and 60 Vbeta primers were used for the PCR. The repertoire was sequenced with immunoSEQ multiplex PCR; TCRdb's copy has only in-frame clones and lacks some. Among 110,000 to 150,000 clones listed, 84% were seen once. Sequenced input: PBMCs. The receptors come from a boy aged 2 to 10 in good health and CMV-seronegative.

This clone was detected once. This chain joins TRBV4-3 and TRBJ2-1; TRBD2 matches at 11 bases. Germline V gene data show CDR1 as LGHNA and CDR2 as YSLEER. Losses at the gene ends were 4 bases for V and 3 bases for J; bases not matched to a gene: 5. The CDR3 has 16 amino acids. Here the CDR3 reads CASSPQTSGDYNEQFF. CDR3 coding DNA: TGCGCCAGCAGCCCCCAGACTAGCGGGGACTACAATGAGCAGTTCTTC.

CDR3: CASRIRPRFVYEQYF. In nucleotides, the CDR3 is TGTGCCAGCAGAATACGCCCCAGATTCGTATACGAGCAGTACTTC. This chain links TRBV6-5 with TRBJ2-7; no clear D gene. Germline CDR1 is MNHEY and CDR2 is SVGAGI. The V gene lost 6 bases and the J gene lost 4 bases, with 19 bases spanning the gap. The CDR3 runs 15 residues.

J is TRBJ2-1 and V is TRBV11-2; TRBD1 agrees at 8 bases. The CDR3 loop spans 15 amino acids. V shed 5 bases, J shed 8 bases, and the junction held 11 bases outside the gene matches. CDR1 SGHAT and CDR2 FQNNGV come from the germline V gene. The CDR3: CASSLRFQGAYEQFF. CDR3 in DNA: TGTGCCAGCAGCCTCCGATTTCAGGGGGCCTATGAGCAGTTCTTC.